A selection of T cell receptor beta chains follows, all from one sample in a study of T-cell memory formation after mild COVID-19. Each CDR3 protein is one row after TCRdb ran MiXCR on the 5' RACE reads. Of roughly 240,000 distinct CDR3 sequences in the sample, 15% to 20% were seen once. The sample comprised PBMCs or a T cell subset sorted from them (not recorded which). The source of these receptors is a man between 18 and 35 years old who had mild COVID-19 (a few samples of this study predate the infection). Cell type and time point are not known. The CDR3 runs from the conserved cysteine through the conserved F or W. The order of the fields is CDR3 length, J gene, V gene, CDR3 protein.

>16|TRBJ1-3|TRBV7-8
CASSLLQVISGNTIYF
>16|TRBJ2-1|TRBV5-1
CASSQTSAGGSDEQFF
>14|TRBJ1-6|TRBV12-3/TRBV12-4
CASSLGQAPSPLHF
>16|TRBJ2-4|TRBV28
CASSLKSGIGKNIQYF
>13|TRBJ2-3|TRBV20-1
CSATRGSTDTQYF
>16|TRBJ2-1|TRBV4-2
CASSQGAGGSGNEQFF
>11|TRBJ2-5|TRBV25-1
CASSELDGQYF
>13|TRBJ2-3|TRBV29-1
CSVLRPLANTQYF
>12|TRBJ2-2|TRBV6-5
CASSPRGGELFF
>12|TRBJ2-5|TRBV6-2/TRBV6-3
CASSRLAETQYF
>14|TRBJ2-3|TRBV7-7
CASSLTGTSDTQYF
>17|TRBJ2-5|TRBV6-5
CASSYSIASPAQETQYF
>15|TRBJ1-5|TRBV11-2
CASSLLTGVNQPQHF
>12|TRBJ1-2|TRBV4-2
CASSQGTLGYTF
>16|TRBJ1-5|TRBV27
CASRLFSTGSNQPQHF
>15|TRBJ1-2|TRBV4-3
CASSQDPGGLGGYTF
>15|TRBJ1-3|TRBV5-1
CASSHDGGSGNTIYF
>15|TRBJ2-4|TRBV6-5
CASSYSRTGKNIQYF
>16|TRBJ2-1|TRBV7-2
CASSLVGSGAINEQFF
>13|TRBJ1-1|TRBV12-3/TRBV12-4
CASSLLGRAEAFF
>15|TRBJ2-7|TRBV5-4
CASSLSGAAPYEQYF
>13|TRBJ1-2|TRBV18
CASSPRPGDGYTF
>14|TRBJ2-1|TRBV12-3/TRBV12-4
CASSHGQGLNEQFF
>13|TRBJ2-3|TRBV7-3
CASSSPVADTQYF
>12|TRBJ1-2|TRBV29-1
CSVREQGADYTF
>14|TRBJ1-1|TRBV7-9
CASSAPLGHTEAFF
>15|TRBJ2-3|TRBV5-6
CASSLLPDPTDTQYF
>16|TRBJ2-5|TRBV27
CASSLWGGAEQETQYF
>15|TRBJ2-5|TRBV12-5
CASGYQTGPQETQYF
>13|TRBJ1-6|TRBV5-1
CASRWWDNSPLHF
>14|TRBJ2-2|TRBV7-2
CASSSGRWTGELFF
>14|TRBJ2-7|TRBV9
CASSVGQGSREQYF
>15|TRBJ2-7|TRBV4-1
CASSQEGAGGYEQYF
>14|TRBJ2-2|TRBV9
CASSARGQVGELFF
>17|TRBJ2-2|TRBV4-3
CASSQGVAGGPAGELFF
>17|TRBJ1-5|TRBV4-1
CASSPRQGEIRNQPQHF
>14|TRBJ2-2|TRBV19
CASSPRVNTGELFF
>15|TRBJ1-2|TRBV21-1
CASRKDRELGDGYTF
>15|TRBJ2-3|TRBV28
CASRSGTSGPDTQYF
>10|TRBJ2-1|TRBV29-1
CSVVSWEQFF
>14|TRBJ2-1|TRBV6-5
CASSYSPGNNEQFF
>16|TRBJ2-1|TRBV7-2
CASSHRGGGMYNEQFF
>12|TRBJ2-1|TRBV11-2
CASSHQRGGQFF
>16|TRBJ2-1|TRBV7-9
CASSLGGGAAYNEQFF
>15|TRBJ2-1|TRBV11-2
CASSSRLSSYNEQFF
>15|TRBJ2-3|TRBV12-3/TRBV12-4
CASTSGSGDTDTQYF
>14|TRBJ1-2|TRBV12-3/TRBV12-4
CASSLQILGHGYTF
>15|TRBJ2-1|TRBV5-6
CASSDPAGGLHEQFF
>13|TRBJ1-1|TRBV2
CASRWAGNTEAFF
>14|TRBJ1-1|TRBV5-5
CASRAGYGDTEAFF
>12|TRBJ1-2|TRBV3-1
CASSPADGGSTF
>13|TRBJ1-5|TRBV7-2
CASSLTAVGPQHF
>19|TRBJ2-2|TRBV7-2
CASSLGVPSGGRNTGELFF
>15|TRBJ2-2|TRBV5-1
CASSLGTVNTGELFF
>16|TRBJ1-6|TRBV12-5
CASGLVLGTQDVPLHF
>14|TRBJ2-4|TRBV12-3/TRBV12-4
CASSFNLGGGIQYF
>16|TRBJ2-3|TRBV4-1
CASSRISGGPPDTQYF